This record concerns one T cell receptor (beta chain) sequence. What it binds is not known. Noted treatment: roughly ten-day PBMC culture with coronavirus spike peptide pools or control peptides (ViraFEST assay). Sequence data for DNA of cultured CD4+ T cells were generated by the Oncomine TCR Beta short-read assay. TCRdb passed the PCR reads through MiXCR, listing each CDR3 protein once. The sample shows some 20,000 distinct CDR3 sequences, 45% to 55% of them seen only once. The data derive from a study of vaccination and CD4 T cells after COVID-19. The overall study: Culture controls were given either a CEFX pool, an HIV-1 Nef pool, or no peptide.

The CDR3 length is 13 residues. Germline assignment: CDR1 SGHTA and CDR2 FQGNSA. V gave up 1 base and J gave up 6 bases; unmatched junction bases: 3. What was sequenced was CD4+ T cells from blood, cultured in vitro. This sequence was found in a human donor who had recovered from COVID-19. J is TRBJ2-7 and V is TRBV7-2, with TRBD1 identical over 7 bases. The CDR3 is CASSLVGGGEQYF. CDR3 nucleotides: TGTGCCAGCAGCTTAGTAGGGGGCGGCGAGCAGTACTTC.